A selection of T cell receptor beta chains follows, all from one sample in a study of T cells in tumors after PD-1 blockade. Assay: immunoSEQ multiplex PCR; the TCRdb copy retains only in-frame clones and omits some. The sample includes about 35,000 clones, about 77% seen only once; the top ten take under 40%. The sample consisted of PBMCs, taken before anti-PD-1 treatment. These TCRs come from a human donor with basal cell carcinoma. The CDR3 runs from the conserved cysteine through the conserved F or W. D genes are given only for firm matches. The listing skips clone size in some rows; elsewhere it reads once, few, many or a size class.

CDR3	DNA	V	J	size	D
CATSDPSSEQFF	TGTGCCACCAGTGACCCTAGTAGTGAGCAGTTCTTC	TRBV24-1	TRBJ2-1	NA	NA
CASSLTQSGLYGYTF	TGTGCCAGCAGCCTAACCCAAAGCGGCCTCTATGGCTACACCTTC	TRBV7-9	TRBJ1-2	few	NA
CASSLRGGPSYEQYF	TGCGCCAGCAGCCTCCGGGGGGGGCCGTCCTACGAGCAGTACTTC	TRBV5-1	TRBJ2-7	NA	TRBD2
CASSYGLAAYTDTQYF	TGTGCCAGCAGTTACGGACTAGCGGCTTACACAGATACGCAGTATTTT	TRBV6-2/TRBV6-3	TRBJ2-3	NA	TRBD2
CASSQHPGQDQEKLFF	TGCGCCAGCAGCCAGCATCCGGGACAGGACCAGGAAAAACTGTTTTTT	TRBV4-3	TRBJ1-4	NA	TRBD1
CASSLLAARTNTEAFF	TGTGCCAGCAGTTTATTGGCGGCACGGACGAACACTGAAGCTTTCTTT	TRBV28	TRBJ1-1	NA	NA
CASSSQGAHTDTQYF	TGTGCCAGTAGTTCCCAGGGGGCGCACACAGATACGCAGTATTTT	TRBV19	TRBJ2-3	NA	TRBD1
CASRAQGVRTFSGYTF	TGTGCCAGCAGAGCCCAGGGGGTCCGAACTTTTTCCGGCTACACCTTC	TRBV6-6	TRBJ1-2	NA	TRBD1
CASSLKAGGPEQYF	TGTGCCAGCAGCTTAAAGGCGGGGGGGCCCGAGCAGTACTTC	TRBV7-2	TRBJ2-7	NA	TRBD2
CASSKGWDRGGSGANVLTF	TGTGCCAGTAGTAAGGGTTGGGACAGGGGTGGGTCTGGGGCCAACGTCCTGACTTTC	TRBV19	TRBJ2-6	NA	TRBD1
CASSQVRGSPYEQFF	TGTGCCAGCAGCCAAGTGAGGGGGAGCCCCTATGAGCAGTTCTTC	TRBV3-1/TRBV3-2	TRBJ2-1	NA	NA
CASGEGRTTGELFF	TGTGCTAGTGGGGAGGGGAGAACCACCGGGGAGCTGTTTTTT	TRBV12-5	TRBJ2-2	NA	NA
CASQGLTNEKLFF	TGTGCCTCGCAGGGCCTCACTAATGAAAAACTGTTTTTT	TRBV24-1	TRBJ1-4	NA	NA
CASSWTSGPYNEQFF	TGTGCCAGCAGCTGGACTAGCGGACCGTACAATGAGCAGTTCTTC	TRBV7-6	TRBJ2-1	NA	TRBD2
CASRVSSTDTQYF	TGTGCCAGCAGGGTCTCTAGCACAGATACGCAGTATTTT	TRBV2	TRBJ2-3	NA	NA
CATSDLGGLDEQFF	TGTGCCACCAGTGATTTGGGGGGGCTCGATGAGCAGTTCTTC	TRBV24-1	TRBJ2-1	NA	NA
CASSQGLRRDTIYF	TGCGCCAGCAGCCAAGGACTAAGGAGAGACACCATATATTTT	TRBV4-1	TRBJ1-3	NA	NA
CSVEDLGGLVGWTEAFF	TGCAGCGTTGAAGATCTGGGGGGATTGGTAGGTTGGACTGAAGCTTTCTTT	TRBV29-1	TRBJ1-1	once	NA
CASSLYSGHPYGYTF	TGTGCCAGCAGCTTATATAGCGGCCACCCCTATGGCTACACCTTC	TRBV7-3	TRBJ1-2	NA	NA
CASSRGVNTEAFF	TGTGCCAGCAGCCGGGGCGTGAACACTGAAGCTTTCTTT	TRBV5-5	TRBJ1-1	NA	NA
CASSSTYSGNTIYF	TGTGCCAGCAGCTCGACCTACTCTGGAAACACCATATATTTT	TRBV7-2	TRBJ1-3	NA	NA
CASSEYTLGGFYGYTF	TGTGCCAGCAGCGAATATACACTAGGCGGATTCTATGGCTACACCTTC	TRBV7-3	TRBJ1-2	NA	NA
CASSFRRVTDTQYF	TGTGCCAGCAGCTTTCGGAGGGTTACAGATACGCAGTATTTT	TRBV7-9	TRBJ2-3	NA	NA
CASSESFRGLAPDTQYF	TGTGCCAGCAGCGAATCGTTCCGGGGACTAGCCCCAGATACGCAGTATTTT	TRBV9	TRBJ2-3	few	TRBD2
CSAREGIYTF	TGCAGTGCTAGAGAAGGGATCTACACCTTC	TRBV20-1	TRBJ1-2	NA	NA
CASPSAYEQYF	TGTGCCAGCCCATCAGCCTACGAGCAGTACTTC	TRBV28	TRBJ2-7	NA	NA
CASRETQETTEAFF	TGTGCCAGCAGAGAAACGCAGGAAACCACTGAAGCTTTCTTT	TRBV6-4	TRBJ1-1	NA	NA
CASSLEVAGPRGGDTQYF	TGTGCCAGCAGCCTCGAGGTAGCGGGGCCGAGGGGGGGAGATACGCAGTATTTT	TRBV6-2/TRBV6-3	TRBJ2-3	few	TRBD2
CASSSERGNTEAFF	TGTGCCAGCAGCTCAGAGAGGGGGAACACTGAAGCTTTCTTT	TRBV7-9	TRBJ1-1	NA	NA
CASSESGGSSYNEQFF	TGCGCCAGCAGTGAGTCCGGCGGAAGCTCCTACAATGAGCAGTTCTTC	TRBV10-1	TRBJ2-1	NA	NA
CASSLTSGQGAGEQYF	TGTGCCAGCAGTTTGACATCGGGACAGGGGGCGGGAGAGCAGTACTTC	TRBV6-6	TRBJ2-7	NA	TRBD1
CASSEDRVNTEAFF	TGTGCCAGCAGCGAGGACAGGGTGAACACTGAAGCTTTCTTT	TRBV6-5	TRBJ1-1	NA	TRBD1
CASSVASGAADTQYF	TGTGCCAGCAGCGTAGCTTCAGGGGCCGCAGATACGCAGTATTTT	TRBV9	TRBJ2-3	NA	NA
CASSLASGTAQPQHF	TGCGCCAGCAGCTTGGCGTCGGGGACGGCTCAGCCCCAGCATTTT	TRBV5-1	TRBJ1-5	NA	NA
CASSERDRGADTQYF	TGTGCCAGCAGCGAACGGGACAGGGGAGCAGATACGCAGTATTTT	TRBV3-1/TRBV3-2	TRBJ2-3	NA	TRBD1
CASSRQTDYGYTF	TGTGCCAGCAGCCGACAGACCGACTATGGCTACACCTTC	TRBV6-2/TRBV6-3	TRBJ1-2	NA	NA
CASSPTGGAGYNEQFF	TGCGCCAGCAGCCCTACTGGGGGCGCCGGCTACAATGAGCAGTTCTTC	TRBV5-1	TRBJ2-1	NA	NA
CATPYLPTLIDRNTGELFF	TGTGCCACTCCTTATCTTCCTACCCTTATCGACAGGAACACCGGGGAGCTGTTTTTT	TRBV24-1	TRBJ2-2	NA	NA
CASSLDTGGTEAFF	TGTGCCAGCTCACTGGACACTGGGGGGACTGAAGCTTTCTTT	TRBV18	TRBJ1-1	NA	NA
CASSPSGRARETQYF	TGCGCCAGCAGCCCTAGCGGGAGGGCCCGAGAGACCCAGTACTTC	TRBV10-2	TRBJ2-5	NA	TRBD2
CASSPGHSVGEKLFF	TGTGCCAGTAGTCCCGGACACTCGGTCGGGGAAAAACTGTTTTTT	TRBV19	TRBJ1-4	NA	NA
CASSLRATEAFF	TGTGCCAGCAGCTTGCGGGCCACTGAAGCTTTCTTT	TRBV28	TRBJ1-1	NA	NA
CASSLQGGQYEQYF	TGTGCCAGCAGTCTCCAGGGGGGGCAATACGAGCAGTACTTC	TRBV2	TRBJ2-7	few	NA
CASSSLRGPQPQHF	TGTGCCAGCAGCTCCCTCAGGGGGCCTCAGCCCCAGCATTTT	TRBV5-8	TRBJ1-5	once	TRBD1
CASSLDTTTSGTQYF	TGTGCCAGCAGCCTGGACACCACCACCTCAGGGACCCAGTACTTC	TRBV5-4	TRBJ2-5	NA	NA
CASSDRGIGNSPLHF	TGTGCCAGCAGTGACAGGGGGATAGGTAATTCACCCCTCCACTTT	TRBV6-4	TRBJ1-6	NA	NA
CASSFKGWSTGELFF	TGTGCCAGCAGTTTTAAGGGGTGGAGCACCGGGGAGCTGTTTTTT	TRBV27	TRBJ2-2	NA	NA
CASSLARGYKAQHF	TGTGCCAGCAGCTTGGCCAGGGGGTATAAGGCCCAGCATTTT	TRBV5-6	TRBJ1-5	NA	TRBD1
CASSYRTSGGANTGELFF	TGTGCCAGCAGTTACCGGACTAGCGGGGGGGCCAACACCGGGGAGCTGTTTTTT	TRBV6-2/TRBV6-3	TRBJ2-2	NA	TRBD2
CASSIGQRANYGYTF	TGTGCCAGTAGTATCGGACAGAGAGCTAACTATGGCTACACCTTC	TRBV19	TRBJ1-2	once	NA
CASSLGIRAEAFF	TGTGCCAGCAGCTTAGGGATCCGGGCTGAAGCTTTCTTT	TRBV7-9	TRBJ1-1	few	NA
CASSMDREETQYF	TGTGCCAGCAGTATGGACAGGGAAGAGACCCAGTACTTC	TRBV6-2/TRBV6-3	TRBJ2-5	NA	TRBD1
CASSPGTGAGEQYF	TGTGCCAGCAGCCCGGGGACAGGGGCGGGGGAGCAGTACTTC	TRBV11-3	TRBJ2-7	NA	TRBD1
CASSSRGTGTSGRAYNEQFF	TGTGCCAGCAGTTCCAGGGGGACCGGGACTAGCGGGAGGGCCTACAATGAGCAGTTCTTC	TRBV6-2/TRBV6-3	TRBJ2-1	few	TRBD2
CASSRGEGQPQHF	TGTGCCAGCAGTCGGGGAGAGGGTCAGCCCCAGCATTTT	TRBV6-6	TRBJ1-5	NA	NA